This paragraph reports one TCR beta chain. The target antigen is unknown. This sample is drawn from a study of T cells expressing NK-cell markers. On the study more broadly: Obtained from sorted CD3+CD56+NKG2C+, CD3+CD56+NKG2C- and CD3+CD56-NKG2C+ T cells were the TCR beta repertoires. Most of the eight sequenced donors were HCMV-seropositive; one was seronegative. Study-wide results and limits: NKG2C+ dominant clonotype frequencies in six or seven donors were roughly 1.0-7.0% of CD8+ T cells.

TCR beta cDNA was made by 5'RACE template switching with UMIs. Each CDR3 protein gets one entry in TCRdb, which reprocessed the 5' RACE reads and gives no DNA. The sample features under 600,000 distinct CDR3 sequences, with under 1.5% in its top ten. Germline assignment: CDR1 KGHSH and CDR2 LQKENI. The CDR3 covers 11 residues. The sequenced sample consisted of blood T cells: a sorted CD56 or NKG2C T cell subset, CD4+ or CD8+ T cells, or bulk PBMC T cells (not recorded which). The chain uses TRBV18 and TRBJ2-4; as DNA is missing, the TRBD2 call by TCRdb cannot be tested. The source is a woman aged 50 to 60 in good health. CDR3 sequence: CASSGEDIQYF. Variable domain in full (rest from reference TRBV18 and TRBJ2-4): NAGVMQNPRHLVRRRGQEARLRCSPMKGHSHVYWYRQLPEEGLKFMVYLQKENIIDESGMPKERFSAEFPKEGPSILRIQQVVRGDSAAYFCASSGEDIQYFGAGTRLSVL.